This entry is about one TCR beta chain. Execution of the assay was at deep level. Assay: immunoSEQ multiplex PCR; the TCRdb copy retains only in-frame clones and omits some. The profile shows 2 million to 2.5 million clones, over 85% of them singletons. Germline V gene data show CDR1 as LNHDA and CDR2 as SQIVND (reference sequence). V was cut by 3 bases and J by 4 bases, with 21 bases left in between. The CDR3 runs to 17 residues. The data were taken from a study of shared clonotypes between healthy human individuals. This TCR was recovered from a man aged 18 to 29 in good health. Some clones in this sample may be carry-over from other donors' samples. The sequenced sample was naive CD4+ T cells from PBMCs. Noted subset: CD45RA+ positively selected. The genes are TRBV19 and TRBJ1-2; D remains ambiguous. Written as DNA, the CDR3 is TGTGCCAGTAGTATTGTATACGACCAAACCCGGGGCTATGGCTACACCTTC. It codes for CASSIVYDQTRGYGYTF.